This is a list of T cell receptor beta chains from one sample in a study of cytomegalovirus exposure and HLA in healthy donors. TCRdb keeps only in-frame clones here, not all; method: immunoSEQ multiplex PCR. The sample records approximately 100,000 clones, around 76% being singletons. Material: PBMCs. The receptors were gathered from a human donor in good health. The CDR3 runs from the conserved cysteine through the conserved F or W. A D gene is named only where the DNA matches it firmly. Expanded clones get a size class; other rows say once, few or many, or leave the size out.

clone_size,j_call,v_call,d_call,cdr3_nt,cdr3_aa
NA,TRBJ2-2,TRBV10-3,NA,TGTGCCATCAGTGGAGGGAAAGCCACCGGGGAGCTGTTTTTT,CAISGGKATGELFF
NA,TRBJ2-3,TRBV7-2,TRBD2,TGTGCCAGCAGCTTAGCTAGCGGGAGACGTGCAGATACGCAGTATTTT,CASSLASGRRADTQYF
NA,TRBJ1-3,TRBV10-3,NA,TGTGCCATAAGACAGTTAAACACCATATATTTT,CAIRQLNTIYF
NA,TRBJ1-5,TRBV7-8,TRBD1,TGTGCCAGCAGCGCCGACAGGGATCAGCCCCAGCATTTT,CASSADRDQPQHF
few,TRBJ2-6,TRBV4-2,NA,TGTGCCAGCAGCCAAGATGGAGGGGCTGGGGCCAACGTCCTGACTTTC,CASSQDGGAGANVLTF
NA,TRBJ2-1,TRBV2,NA,TGTGCCAGCAGAGCAGAGGCTATAGATAAGCAGTTCTTC,CASRAEAIDKQFF
NA,TRBJ1-1,TRBV19,NA,TGTGCCAGTAGTCCGCGGACAAAATTCTCTGCTGAAGCTTTCTTT,CASSPRTKFSAEAFF
once,TRBJ1-1,TRBV27,TRBD1,TGTGCCAGCAACTCAGGGACAGGAGCAAACACTGAAGCTTTCTTT,CASNSGTGANTEAFF
NA,TRBJ1-4,TRBV18,NA,TGTGCCAGCTCACCCCGGAGCCTTAATGAAAAACTGTTTTTT,CASSPRSLNEKLFF
few,TRBJ2-1,TRBV6-5,TRBD2,TGTGCCAGCAGTTACGGGGGGGGAAACAATGAGCAGTTCTTC,CASSYGGGNNEQFF
NA,TRBJ1-1,TRBV19,TRBD1,TGTGCCAGCACCACAGGGGAGGTCATGAACACTGAAGCTTTCTTT,CASTTGEVMNTEAFF
NA,TRBJ2-1,TRBV29-1,TRBD2,TGCAGCGTTGAGGACTATAGCGGGAGCCTTCGGGGCAATGAGCAGTTCTTC,CSVEDYSGSLRGNEQFF
NA,TRBJ2-1,TRBV13,TRBD2,TGTGCCAGCAGCTGGCGACTAGCGCGAGATAAATACAATGAGCAGTTCTTC,CASSWRLARDKYNEQFF
NA,TRBJ1-1,TRBV6-4,NA,TGTGCCAGCAAGGGCTCAGGGTTGAACACTGAAGCTTTCTTT,CASKGSGLNTEAFF
NA,TRBJ2-2,TRBV7-2,TRBD2,TGTGCCAGCAGTATAGGCGGGAGAAGAGACACCGGGGAGCTGTTTTTT,CASSIGGRRDTGELFF
NA,TRBJ1-1,TRBV18,NA,TGTGCCAGCTCACCACCGTGGGGGCCCACTGAAGCTTTCTTT,CASSPPWGPTEAFF
few,TRBJ1-4,TRBV10-3,TRBD1,TGTGCCATCAGCCTGACAGGGGGCAAGGCAACTAATGAAAAACTGTTTTTT,CAISLTGGKATNEKLFF
once,TRBJ2-6,TRBV15,NA,TGTGCCACCAGCAGAGATCTACTAAGACAGATTAGCTCTGGGGCCAACGTCCTGACTTTC,CATSRDLLRQISSGANVLTF
NA,TRBJ1-1,TRBV7-9,NA,TGTGCCAGCAGCTTACTCAGGGGACATTTCACTGAAGCTTTCTTT,CASSLLRGHFTEAFF
NA,TRBJ2-3,TRBV6-4,TRBD1,TGTGCCAGCAGTCTCAGGGGGCCACCGAACCCAGATACGCAATATTTT,CASSLRGPPNPDTQYF
few,TRBJ1-3,TRBV6-1,NA,TGTGCCAGCAGTACCCGGGACACCATATATTTT,CASSTRDTIYF
NA,TRBJ2-7,TRBV6-6,NA,TGTGCCAGCAGTTACGGCCAGTCCTACGAGCAGTACTTC,CASSYGQSYEQYF
NA,TRBJ1-1,TRBV30,TRBD1,TGTGCCTGGAGTTCGACAGGGCGGACTGAAGCTTTCTTT,CAWSSTGRTEAFF
NA,TRBJ2-7,TRBV7-9,TRBD1,TGTGCCAGTCGGACAGGGTCCCAAGAGCAGTACTTC,CASRTGSQEQYF
NA,TRBJ2-5,TRBV5-4,TRBD2,TGTGCCAGCAGCGGCGGGCGGAGCGGGGAGATGCAAGAGACCCAGTACTTC,CASSGGRSGEMQETQYF
NA,TRBJ1-5,TRBV6-5,NA,TGTGCCAGCAGCGAACTTCCGGGCAATCAGCCCCAGCATTTT,CASSELPGNQPQHF
NA,TRBJ2-3,TRBV5-4,TRBD2,TGTGCCAGCAGCCCGAGCGGTCTAGCGGGGGGGAAAGGGCCCACAGATACGCAGTATTTT,CASSPSGLAGGKGPTDTQYF
NA,TRBJ1-2,TRBV7-9,TRBD1,TGTTCCAGCACCGGGGGACAGGGAAGGAGTACGGGCTACACCTTC,CSSTGGQGRSTGYTF
few,TRBJ1-2,TRBV19,NA,TGTGCCAGTAGTATGGGACGGGAGATCTATGGCTACACCTTC,CASSMGREIYGYTF
once,TRBJ2-1,TRBV6-5,TRBD2,TGTGCCAGCAGGTTAGCGGGGGGTCCCTACAATGAGCAGTTCTTC,CASRLAGGPYNEQFF
NA,TRBJ2-2,TRBV5-4,TRBD2,TGTGCCAGCACCCAGGGCGGGAGGGACACCGGGGAGCTGTTTTTT,CASTQGGRDTGELFF
NA,TRBJ1-2,TRBV6-1,TRBD1,TGTGCCAGCAGTGATGCTAACAGGGGAAAAGGTGGCTACACCTTC,CASSDANRGKGGYTF
NA,TRBJ1-1,TRBV7-9,NA,TGTGCCAGCAGCTCACAGGGACCGAACACTGAAGCTTTCTTT,CASSSQGPNTEAFF
NA,TRBJ2-7,TRBV19,NA,TGTGCCAGTAGTCCCCCAGGCTCCTACGAGCAGTACTTC,CASSPPGSYEQYF
NA,TRBJ2-2,TRBV6-5,NA,TGTGCCAGCAGTTATTATTTGAACACCGGGGAGCTGTTTTTT,CASSYYLNTGELFF
NA,TRBJ1-4,TRBV18,NA,TGTGCCAGCTCACTGAGACAGGATACCAATGAAAAACTGTTTTTT,CASSLRQDTNEKLFF
NA,TRBJ2-7,TRBV30,TRBD2,TGTGCCTGGAGTGTACACCCGGCTAGCGGGAGGAACGGGCAGTACTTC,CAWSVHPASGRNGQYF
NA,TRBJ2-7,TRBV2,NA,TGTGCCAGCAGTTATATAGCGCGATCCCCCCCGGTTCGCGAGCAGTACTTC,CASSYIARSPPVREQYF
NA,TRBJ2-3,TRBV9,TRBD2,TGTGCCAGCAGCCGGACTAGCGGGAGGGCAACAGATACGCAGTATTTT,CASSRTSGRATDTQYF
NA,TRBJ2-3,TRBV6-4,NA,TGTGCCAGCAGTGCCCCGGGCGGGGATACGCAGTATTTT,CASSAPGGDTQYF
NA,TRBJ2-1,TRBV7-9,NA,TGTGCCAGCAGCCCGTCGGTGGGGGGGCTGGGGGGCTCCTACAATGAGCAGTTCTTC,CASSPSVGGLGGSYNEQFF
NA,TRBJ2-7,TRBV5-1,TRBD1,TGCGCCAGCAGCTTGGAGGGACAGGGTAGCAACGAGCAGTACTTC,CASSLEGQGSNEQYF
NA,TRBJ2-1,TRBV18,TRBD1,TGTGCCAGCTCACTCCGGGGGAAGGGACAGGGGGCCCACAATGAGCAGTTCTTC,CASSLRGKGQGAHNEQFF
once,TRBJ1-5,TRBV2,NA,TGTGCCAGCAGTGAACGGGGTTGGAATCAGCCCCAGCATTTT,CASSERGWNQPQHF
NA,TRBJ2-2,TRBV7-9,TRBD1,TGTGCCAGCAGCTTACCGGGACAGGGGGCAGGAACCGGGGAGCTGTTTTTT,CASSLPGQGAGTGELFF
NA,TRBJ2-7,TRBV7-2,NA,TGTGCCAGCAGCTTTCCAGGCGTTGAGTTTAGTAAGCAGTACTTC,CASSFPGVEFSKQYF
NA,TRBJ1-4,TRBV7-6,TRBD1,TGTGCCAGCAGCTCCGGGACAGCTAATGAAAAACTGTTTTTT,CASSSGTANEKLFF
NA,TRBJ2-6,TRBV7-8,TRBD1,TGTGCCAGCAGCCAACAAACAGGGGGCGCTGGGGCCAACGTCCTGACTTTC,CASSQQTGGAGANVLTF
NA,TRBJ2-5,TRBV11-2,NA,TGTGCCAGCAGCTCGCGAGAGACCCAGTACTTC,CASSSRETQYF
NA,TRBJ2-7,TRBV27,TRBD1,TGTGCCAGCGGGGACAGCTACTACGAGCAGTACTTC,CASGDSYYEQYF
NA,TRBJ2-1,TRBV18,NA,TGTGCCAGCTCCCTTTCGGAGATCAGATGGGATGAGCAGTTCTTC,CASSLSEIRWDEQFF
NA,TRBJ2-1,TRBV6-4,TRBD1,TGTGCCAGCAGAGACGGGACAGGCATTTACAATGAGCAGTTCTTC,CASRDGTGIYNEQFF
NA,TRBJ1-5,TRBV27,NA,TGTGCCAGCAGTTCAGGGCCTAATCAGCCCCAGCATTTT,CASSSGPNQPQHF
NA,TRBJ2-7,TRBV19,NA,TGTGCCAGTAGTCCACAGAACAGGTACGAGCAGTACTTC,CASSPQNRYEQYF
NA,TRBJ1-5,TRBV19,NA,TGTGCCAGTAGTATTCTCAGGGCAGACAATCAGCCCCAGCATTTT,CASSILRADNQPQHF
NA,TRBJ2-3,TRBV2,NA,TGTGCCAGCAGTGAAATTCTAGTGGCAGATACGCAGTATTTT,CASSEILVADTQYF
NA,TRBJ1-1,TRBV5-1,NA,TGCGCCAGCAGCTTGGGAGGGTGGAACACTGAAGCTTTCTTT,CASSLGGWNTEAFF
NA,TRBJ2-5,TRBV27,TRBD1,TGTGCCAGCAGTTTACTACAGGGGACGGGCCAAGAGACCCAGTACTTC,CASSLLQGTGQETQYF
NA,TRBJ2-1,TRBV28,TRBD2,TGTGCCAGCAGCCTGGTTCTTGGCGGGGGTGGTCAGTTCTTC,CASSLVLGGGGQFF
NA,TRBJ1-5,TRBV18,TRBD1,TGTGCCAGCTCACCACCGGGACAGGGAATCTATCAGCCCCAGCATTTT,CASSPPGQGIYQPQHF